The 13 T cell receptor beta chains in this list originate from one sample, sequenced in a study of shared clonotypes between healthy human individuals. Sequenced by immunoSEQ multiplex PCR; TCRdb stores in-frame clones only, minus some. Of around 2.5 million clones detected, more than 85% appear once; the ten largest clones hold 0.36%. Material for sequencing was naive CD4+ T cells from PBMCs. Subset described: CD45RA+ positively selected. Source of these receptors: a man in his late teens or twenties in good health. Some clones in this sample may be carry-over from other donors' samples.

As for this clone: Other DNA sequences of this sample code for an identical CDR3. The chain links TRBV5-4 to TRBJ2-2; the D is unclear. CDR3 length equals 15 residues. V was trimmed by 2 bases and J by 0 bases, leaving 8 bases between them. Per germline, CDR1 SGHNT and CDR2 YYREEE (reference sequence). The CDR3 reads CASSFSRTNTGELFF. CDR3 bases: TGTGCCAGCAGCTTCTCCAGAACGAACACCGGGGAGCTGTTTTTT.

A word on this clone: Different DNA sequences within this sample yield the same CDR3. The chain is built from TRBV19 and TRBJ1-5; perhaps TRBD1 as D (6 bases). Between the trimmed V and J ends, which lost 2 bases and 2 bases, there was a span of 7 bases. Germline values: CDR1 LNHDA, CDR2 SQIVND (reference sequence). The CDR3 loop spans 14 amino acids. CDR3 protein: CASSIRGGNQPQHF. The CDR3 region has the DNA TGTGCCAGTAGTATAAGGGGGGGCAATCAGCCCCAGCATTTT. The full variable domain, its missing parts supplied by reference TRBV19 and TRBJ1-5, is DGGITQSPKYLFRKEGQNVTLSCEQNLNHDAMYWYRQDPGQGLRLIYYSQIVNDFQKGDIAEGYSVSREKKESFPLTVTSAQKNPTAFYLCASSIRGGNQPQHFGDGTRLSIL.

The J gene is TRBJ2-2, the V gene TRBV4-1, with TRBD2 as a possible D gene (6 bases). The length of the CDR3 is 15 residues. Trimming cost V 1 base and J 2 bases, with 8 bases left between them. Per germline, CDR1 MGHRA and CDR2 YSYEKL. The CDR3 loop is CASSQGRVNTGELFF. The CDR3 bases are TGCGCCAGCAGCCAAGGGAGGGTAAACACCGGGGAGCTGTTTTTT.

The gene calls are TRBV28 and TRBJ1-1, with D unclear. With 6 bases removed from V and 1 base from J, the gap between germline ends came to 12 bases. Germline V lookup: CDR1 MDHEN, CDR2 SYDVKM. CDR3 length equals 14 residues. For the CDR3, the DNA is TGTGCCAGCAGCCGTCAAAGGAGGAACACTGAAGCTTTCTTT. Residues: CASSRQRRNTEAFF. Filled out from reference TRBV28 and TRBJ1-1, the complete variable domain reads DVKVTQSSRYLVKRTGEKVFLECVQDMDHENMFWYRQDPGLGLRLIYFSYDVKMKEKGDIPEGYSVSREKKERFSLILESASTNQTSMYLCASSRQRRNTEAFFGQGTRLTVV.

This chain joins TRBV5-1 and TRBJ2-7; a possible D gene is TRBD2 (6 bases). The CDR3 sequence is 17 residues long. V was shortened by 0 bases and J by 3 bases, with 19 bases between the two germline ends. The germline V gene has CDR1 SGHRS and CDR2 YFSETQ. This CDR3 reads CASSLGPTGTGDYEQYF. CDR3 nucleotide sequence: TGCGCCAGCAGCTTGGGTCCCACCGGGACGGGAGACTACGAGCAGTACTTC.

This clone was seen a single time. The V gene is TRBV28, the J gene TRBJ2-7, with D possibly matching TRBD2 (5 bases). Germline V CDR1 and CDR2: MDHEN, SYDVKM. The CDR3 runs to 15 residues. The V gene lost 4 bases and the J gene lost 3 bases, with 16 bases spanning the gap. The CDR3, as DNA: TGTGCCAGCAGTTCCCCGAGGACTCGAGGCTACGAGCAGTACTTC. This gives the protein CASSSPRTRGYEQYF.

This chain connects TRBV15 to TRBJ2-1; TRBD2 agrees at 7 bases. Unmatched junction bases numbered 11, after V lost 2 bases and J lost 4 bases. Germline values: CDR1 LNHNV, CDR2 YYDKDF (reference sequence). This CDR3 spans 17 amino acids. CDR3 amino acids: CATSRRDLAEGYNEQFF. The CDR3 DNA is TGTGCCACCAGCAGACGCGACCTAGCGGAGGGGTACAATGAGCAGTTCTTC.

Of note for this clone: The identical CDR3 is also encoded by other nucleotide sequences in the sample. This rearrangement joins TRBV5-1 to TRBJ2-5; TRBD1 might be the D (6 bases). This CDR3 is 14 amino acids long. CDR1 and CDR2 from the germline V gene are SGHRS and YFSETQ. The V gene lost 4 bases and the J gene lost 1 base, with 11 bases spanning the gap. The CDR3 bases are TGCGCCAGCAGCCCGGGACAATTCCAAGAGACCCAGTACTTC. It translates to CASSPGQFQETQYF. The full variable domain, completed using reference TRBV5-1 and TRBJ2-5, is KAGVTQTPRYLIKTRGQQVTLSCSPISGHRSVSWYQQTPGQGLQFLFEYFSETQRNKGNFPGRFSGRQFSNSRSEMNVSTLELGDSALYLCASSPGQFQETQYFGPGTRLLVL.

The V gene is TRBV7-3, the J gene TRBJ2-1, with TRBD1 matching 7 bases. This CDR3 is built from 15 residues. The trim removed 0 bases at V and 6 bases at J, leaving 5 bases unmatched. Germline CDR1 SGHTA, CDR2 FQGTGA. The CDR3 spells CASSLTGGARNEQFF. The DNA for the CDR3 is TGTGCCAGCAGCTTAACAGGGGGCGCCCGCAATGAGCAGTTCTTC.

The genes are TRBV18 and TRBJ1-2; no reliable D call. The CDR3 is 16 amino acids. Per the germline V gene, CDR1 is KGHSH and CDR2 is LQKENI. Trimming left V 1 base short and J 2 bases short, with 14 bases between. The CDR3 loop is CASSPLLGSQNYGYTF. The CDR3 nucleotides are TGTGCCAGCTCACCACTCCTGGGCAGCCAAAACTATGGCTACACCTTC.

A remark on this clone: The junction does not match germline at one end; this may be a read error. Here the CDR3 reads CASSVGAAKGGYEQHF. The CDR3 DNA follows: TGTGCCAGCAGCGTAGGGGCAGCCAAGGGTGGCTACGAGCAGCACTTC. V gene TRBV9 combines with J gene TRBJ2-7; the D is unclear. Per the germline V gene, CDR1 is SGDLS and CDR2 is YYNGEE. This CDR3 is 16 amino acids long.

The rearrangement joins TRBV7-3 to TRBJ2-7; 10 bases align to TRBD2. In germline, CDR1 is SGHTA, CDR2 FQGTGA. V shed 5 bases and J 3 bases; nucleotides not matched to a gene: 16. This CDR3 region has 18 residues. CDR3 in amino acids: CASSPRATGTSGIYEQYF. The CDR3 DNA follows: TGTGCCAGCAGCCCACGGGCCACAGGTACTAGCGGGATCTACGAGCAGTACTTC.

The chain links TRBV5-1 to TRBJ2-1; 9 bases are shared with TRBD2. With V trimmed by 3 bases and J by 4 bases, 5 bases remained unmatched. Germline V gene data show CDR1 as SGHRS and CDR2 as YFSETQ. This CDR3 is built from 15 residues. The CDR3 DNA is TGCGCCAGCAGCTCGACTAGCGGAATATACAATGAGCAGTTCTTC. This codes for CASSSTSGIYNEQFF.